There are a few counts of the clone carrying this T cell receptor beta chain. As yet, its antigen is unknown. This entry is derived from a study of post-analysis software for immune sequencing data. On the study more broadly: Included among the disease courses, which were recorded for the cohort, were relapsing-remitting, secondary progressive and progressive-relapsing multiple sclerosis. General study points: Strong co-clustering by F measure linked samples that shared a preparation batch. Normalized Chao1 diversity was significantly reduced in patients versus controls.

The library was made from cDNA and included unique molecular identifiers. T cells numbering about 0.85 to 11 million yielded cDNA molecules that totaled roughly 500,000. A single record per CDR3 protein comes from TCRdb applying MiXCR to the PCR reads. The sample consists of about 620,000 distinct CDR3 sequences, roughly 40% of them appearing once. This sequence was found in a girl aged 5 to 17 with multiple sclerosis. What was sequenced was blood.

The CDR3 DNA reads as TGTGCCAGCAGTTTAAGGGATCGGGAGACCCAGTACTTC. Amino acid sequence: CASSLRDRETQYF. This rearrangement joins TRBV12-3 or TRBV12-4 to TRBJ2-7, with D unclear. The last part of the DNA fits TRBJ2-5 better; the J call may be wrong. The CDR3 spans 13 residues.